This passage covers 15 T cell receptor beta chains from one sample sequenced in a study of memory CD4+ T cells and cytomegalovirus serostatus. TCRdb's copy holds only in-frame clones and misses some; the assay was immunoSEQ multiplex PCR. The repertoire consists of roughly 28,000 clones, with roughly 76% occurring once and the leading ten covering around 1%. The sort gate was single viable CD3+CD4+CD8-CD45RO+ cells for memory CD4+ T cells. The sequencing input was memory CD4+ T cells from blood. These receptors were taken from an adult in good health and CMV-seronegative.

This chain uses TRBV14 with TRBJ2-1; 10 bases are a match to TRBD2. The CDR3 is made up of 15 amino acids. CDR1 and CDR2 from the germline V gene are SGHDN and FVKESK. J was trimmed by 9 bases and V by 1 base; bases with no gene match: 6. CDR3 amino acids: CASSQASGSGIEQFF. CDR3 DNA sequence: TGTGCCAGCAGCCAAGCTAGCGGGAGTGGTATTGAGCAGTTCTTC.

This rearrangement joins TRBV6-5 to TRBJ2-7; D is perhaps TRBD1 (7 bases). Germline loops: CDR1 MNHEY, CDR2 SVGAGI. The CDR3 length is 15 residues. Trimming shortened V by 7 bases and J by 2 bases, and 18 bases separated the two germline ends. CDR3 region: CASNRHRGTAYEQYF. The CDR3 DNA reads as TGTGCCAGCAACCGCCATCGCGGGACAGCCTACGAGCAGTACTTC.

V gene TRBV5-1 combines with J gene TRBJ1-1; D unresolved. Germline assignment: CDR1 SGHRS and CDR2 YFSETQ. With 1 base removed from V and 2 bases from J, the gap between germline ends came to 12 bases. This CDR3 spans 15 amino acids. CDR3 nucleotides: TGCGCCAGCAGCTTGTTTCAGGAAGGAAACACTGAAGCTTTCTTT. Its protein is CASSLFQEGNTEAFF.

This clone is a singleton in its sample. The chain joins TRBV6-1 to TRBJ2-7; 12 bases fit TRBD1. V lost 3 bases to trimming and J lost 4 bases; unmatched junction nucleotides: 4. CDR1 and CDR2 from the germline V gene are MNHNS and SASEGT. The CDR3 loop spans 15 amino acids. CDR3 protein: CASSDEGQGAYEQYF. The CDR3, as DNA: TGTGCCAGCAGTGACGAGGGACAGGGGGCATACGAGCAGTACTTC.

V usage is TRBV5-1 and J usage is TRBJ2-1, with unresolved D. The germline gives CDR1 SGHRS, CDR2 YFSETQ. The CDR3 sequence is 15 residues long. Trimming cost V 0 bases and J 5 bases, with 12 bases left between them. The CDR3 DNA is TGCGCCAGCAGCTTGGAAGGTAGGCTGCACAATGAGCAGTTCTTC. It yields the protein CASSLEGRLHNEQFF.

J is TRBJ1-5 and V is TRBV18; a possible D gene is TRBD1 (5 bases). Trimming stripped 6 bases from V and 5 bases from J, with 14 bases between. The CDR3 covers 14 residues. From germline, CDR1 is KGHSH and CDR2 LQKENI. The DNA for the CDR3 is TGTGCCAGCTCCCCTGAACAGGCCCATCAGCCCCAGCATTTT. Its protein is CASSPEQAHQPQHF.

The chain uses TRBV18 and TRBJ2-1; D possibly corresponds to TRBD2 (5 bases). The CDR3 sequence is 16 residues long. Germline V gene sequence: CDR1 KGHSH, CDR2 LQKENI. Trimming removed 2 bases from V and 0 bases from J, with 11 bases in between. The CDR3 DNA reads TGTGCCAGCTCACCAATGAGCGGCCTCTCCTACAATGAGCAGTTCTTC. It encodes CASSPMSGLSYNEQFF.

V usage is TRBV27 and J usage is TRBJ1-2; 10 bases map to TRBD1. CDR3 size: 16 residues. Losses at the gene ends were 4 bases for V and 4 bases for J; bases not matched to a gene: 9. Germline V gives CDR1 MNHEY, CDR2 SMNVEV (reference sequence). CDR3 residues: CASSSNRRDRGYGYTF. The CDR3 nucleotides read TGTGCCAGCAGTTCAAACCGTCGGGACAGGGGCTATGGCTACACCTTC.

This sequence joins TRBV6-5 and TRBJ1-2, with a weak D call TRBD1 (5 bases). The CDR3 is 13 residues long. V was trimmed by 6 bases and J by 7 bases, leaving 15 bases between them. Germline assignment: CDR1 MNHEY and CDR2 SVGAGI. This CDR3 reads CASSRRTNRGYTF. The CDR3 DNA follows: TGTGCCAGCAGCCGGCGGACAAATCGTGGCTACACCTTC.

This clone was found once. This chain joins TRBV5-6 and TRBJ1-1; 7 nucleotides agree with TRBD1. The germline V gene has CDR1 SGHDT and CDR2 YYEEEE. The CDR3 is 16 amino acids. J was trimmed by 4 bases and V by 0 bases; bases with no gene match: 9. The CDR3 reads CASSLEGGRGGTEAFF. DNA for the CDR3: TGTGCCAGCAGCTTGGAAGGGGGCCGAGGGGGCACTGAAGCTTTCTTT.

The chain carries TRBV29-1 and TRBJ2-7; D gene unclear. V lost 7 bases and J lost 5, with 18 bases in between. The CDR3 is made up of 13 amino acids. Germline V gene lookup returns CDR1 SQVTM and CDR2 ANQGSEA. This chain's CDR3 is CSDHPALNHEQYF. CDR3 sequence (DNA): TGCAGCGACCACCCAGCGCTGAACCACGAGCAGTACTTC.

The DNA for the CDR3 is TGCAGCGGCCAAAGCGGGAACACCGGGGAGCTGTTTTTT. It encodes CSGQSGNTGELFF. The rearrangement joins TRBV29-1 to TRBJ2-2; tentatively, D is TRBD2 (5 bases). The V end lost 7 bases, the J end lost 1 base, and 10 bases lay between the germline ends. CDR1 and CDR2 (germline): SQVTM, ANQGSEA. This CDR3 is built from 13 residues.

The chain recombines TRBV25-1 with TRBJ1-2; tentative D call: TRBD1 (6 bases). Germline CDR1 and CDR2: MGHDK and SYGVNS. CDR3 size: 13 residues. Trimming left V 5 bases short and J 3 bases short, with 10 bases between. The CDR3 DNA is TGTGCCAGCAGTCAGGGGAAACACTATGGCTACACCTTC. Its translation is CASSQGKHYGYTF.

The chain employs TRBV2 and TRBJ1-1; the D is unclear. V gave up 0 bases and J gave up 3 bases, with 8 bases separating them. CDR1 is SNHLY, CDR2 FYNNEI, per germline. The CDR3 spans 14 residues. In nucleotides, the CDR3 is TGTGCCAGCAGTGAAGCGTCTTATTACACTGAAGCTTTCTTT. It translates to CASSEASYYTEAFF.

The chain joins TRBV6-6 to TRBJ2-1, with 8 bases lining up with TRBD1. The CDR3 runs 15 residues. CDR1 MNHNY and CDR2 SVGAGI come from the germline V gene (reference sequence). The J segment lost 4 bases and the V segment lost 5 bases, leaving 7 bases of the junction unmatched. The CDR3 nucleotides read TGTGCCAGCAGTGGACAGGGTCTGAGTTACAATGAGCAGTTCTTC. The encoded protein is CASSGQGLSYNEQFF.